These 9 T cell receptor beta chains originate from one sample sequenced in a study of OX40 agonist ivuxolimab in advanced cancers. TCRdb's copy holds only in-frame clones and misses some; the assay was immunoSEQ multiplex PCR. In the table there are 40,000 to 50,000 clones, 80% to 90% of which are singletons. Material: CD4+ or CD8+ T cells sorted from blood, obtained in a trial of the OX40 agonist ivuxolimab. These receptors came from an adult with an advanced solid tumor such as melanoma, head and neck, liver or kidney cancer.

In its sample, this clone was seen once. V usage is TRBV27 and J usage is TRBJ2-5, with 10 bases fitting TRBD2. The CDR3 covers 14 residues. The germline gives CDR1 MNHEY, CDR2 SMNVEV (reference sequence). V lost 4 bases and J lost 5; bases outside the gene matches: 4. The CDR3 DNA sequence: TGTGCCAGCAGTTCCCTGACTAGCGGGGAGACCCAGTACTTC. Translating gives CASSSLTSGETQYF.

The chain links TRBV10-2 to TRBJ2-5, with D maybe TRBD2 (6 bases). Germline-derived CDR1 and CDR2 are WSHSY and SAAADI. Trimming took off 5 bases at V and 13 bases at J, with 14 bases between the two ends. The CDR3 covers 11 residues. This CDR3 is CASSLADLWYF. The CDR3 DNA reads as TGCGCCAGCAGTTTAGCGGACCTTTGGTACTTC.

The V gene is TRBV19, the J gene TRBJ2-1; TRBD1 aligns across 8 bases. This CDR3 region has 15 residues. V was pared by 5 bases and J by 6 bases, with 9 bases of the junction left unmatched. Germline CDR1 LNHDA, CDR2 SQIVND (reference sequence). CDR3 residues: CASSQDRVRGNEQFF. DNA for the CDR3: TGTGCCAGTAGTCAGGACAGGGTTAGAGGCAATGAGCAGTTCTTC. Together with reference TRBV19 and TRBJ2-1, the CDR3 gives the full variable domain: DGGITQSPKYLFRKEGQNVTLSCEQNLNHDAMYWYRQDPGQGLRLIYYSQIVNDFQKGDIAEGYSVSREKKESFPLTVTSAQKNPTAFYLCASSQDRVRGNEQFFGPGTRLTVL.

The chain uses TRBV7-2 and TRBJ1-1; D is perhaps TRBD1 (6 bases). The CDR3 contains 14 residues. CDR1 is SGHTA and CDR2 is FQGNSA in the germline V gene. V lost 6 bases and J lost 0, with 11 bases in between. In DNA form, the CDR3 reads TGTGCCAGCAGAACAGGGATCATGAACACTGAAGCTTTCTTT. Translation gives CASRTGIMNTEAFF.

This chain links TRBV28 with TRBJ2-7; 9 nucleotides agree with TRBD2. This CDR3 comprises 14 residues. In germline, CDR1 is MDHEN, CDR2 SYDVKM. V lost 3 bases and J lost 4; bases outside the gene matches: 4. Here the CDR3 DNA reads TGTGCCAGCAGTTTTGGCGGGAGGGGATACGAGCAGTACTTC. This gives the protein CASSFGGRGYEQYF. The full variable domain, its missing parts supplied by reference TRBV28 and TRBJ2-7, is DVKVTQSSRYLVKRTGEKVFLECVQDMDHENMFWYRQDPGLGLRLIYFSYDVKMKEKGDIPEGYSVSREKKERFSLILESASTNQTSMYLCASSFGGRGYEQYFGPGTRLTVT.

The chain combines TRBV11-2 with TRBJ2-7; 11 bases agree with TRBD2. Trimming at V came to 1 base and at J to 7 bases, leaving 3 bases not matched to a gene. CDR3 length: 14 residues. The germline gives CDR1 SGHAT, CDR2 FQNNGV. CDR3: CASSLAGLAEEQYF. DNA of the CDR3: TGTGCCAGCAGCTTAGCGGGACTAGCGGAAGAGCAGTACTTC.

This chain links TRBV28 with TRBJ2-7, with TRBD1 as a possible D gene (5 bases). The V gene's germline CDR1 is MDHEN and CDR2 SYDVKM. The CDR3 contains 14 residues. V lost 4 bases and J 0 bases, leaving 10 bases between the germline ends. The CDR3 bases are TGTGCCAGCAGTTCCCCGGACAACTCCTACGAGCAGTACTTC. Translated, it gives CASSSPDNSYEQYF.

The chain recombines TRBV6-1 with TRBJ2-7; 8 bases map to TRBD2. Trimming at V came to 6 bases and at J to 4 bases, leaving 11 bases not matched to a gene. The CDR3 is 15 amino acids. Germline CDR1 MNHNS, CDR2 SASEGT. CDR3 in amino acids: CASRTGTSRGYEQYF. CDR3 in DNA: TGTGCCAGCAGGACGGGGACTAGTAGGGGGTACGAGCAGTACTTC.

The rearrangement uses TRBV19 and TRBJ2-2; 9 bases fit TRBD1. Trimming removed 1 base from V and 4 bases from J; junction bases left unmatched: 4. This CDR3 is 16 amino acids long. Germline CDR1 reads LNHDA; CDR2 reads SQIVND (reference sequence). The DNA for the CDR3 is TGTGCCAGTAGTATAGCCCAGACAGGGGGCACCGGGGAGCTGTTTTTT. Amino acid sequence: CASSIAQTGGTGELFF.